These 24 T cell receptor beta chains share one sample of origin, sequenced in a study of cytomegalovirus exposure and HLA in healthy donors. Assay: immunoSEQ multiplex PCR; the TCRdb copy retains only in-frame clones and omits some. The data show tens of thousands of clones, less than 96% seen once. Material: PBMCs. These receptor sequences come from a man aged 18 to 29 in good health and CMV-seropositive.

The J gene is TRBJ2-3, the V gene TRBV21-1; TRBD2 is the table's D call and was not checked against the DNA. TRBV21-1 is a known pseudogene. This CDR3 is 16 amino acids long. The CDR3 nucleotides read TGTGCCAGCATAAGCTCTAGCGGGAGAGGAGCAGATACGCAGTATTTT. Translating it yields CASISSSGRGADTQYF.

The chain carries TRBV11-3 and TRBJ2-1, with no clear D. The V gene lost 2 bases and the J gene lost 5 bases, with 7 bases spanning the gap. CDR3 size: 13 residues. The V gene's germline CDR1 is SGHNT and CDR2 YENEEA. The chain's CDR3 is CASSLWADNEQFF. The CDR3 DNA sequence: TGTGCCAGCAGCTTATGGGCAGACAATGAGCAGTTCTTC.

The chain recombines TRBV6-1 with TRBJ2-7, with TRBD1 identical over 10 bases. Germline assignment: CDR1 MNHNS and CDR2 SASEGT. CDR3 length: 17 residues. Trimming removed 0 bases from V and 4 bases from J; junction bases left unmatched: 9. CDR3 amino acids: CASSEALGGTGAYEQYF. The CDR3 DNA reads as TGTGCCAGCAGTGAAGCGCTTGGGGGGACAGGGGCTTACGAGCAGTACTTC.

The chain combines TRBV5-5 with TRBJ2-7, with TRBD2 identical over 8 bases. Unmatched junction bases numbered 5, after V lost 0 bases and J lost 0 bases. Germline V CDR1 and CDR2: SGHKS, YYEKEE (reference sequence). This CDR3 has 16 residues. In DNA form, the CDR3 reads TGTGCCAGCAGCTTGGCCTTTAGCGGGATCTCCTACGAGCAGTACTTC. Residues: CASSLAFSGISYEQYF.

This sequence joins TRBV7-2 and TRBJ2-1; D gene ambiguous. This CDR3 spans 13 amino acids. Germline-derived CDR1 and CDR2 are SGHTA and FQGNSA. The germline V and J ends were trimmed by 5 bases and 7 bases, with 12 bases remaining between them. As DNA, the CDR3 is TGTGCCAGCAGCCCCACGCGCGGTAATGAGCAGTTCTTC. This encodes CASSPTRGNEQFF.

The DNA for the CDR3 is TGTGCCAGTAGTAACAGGGACGGCGGGGAGCTGTTTTTT. It yields the protein CASSNRDGGELFF. This chain connects TRBV19 to TRBJ2-2, with a weak D call TRBD1 (6 bases). This CDR3 has 13 amino acids. Per the germline V gene, CDR1 is LNHDA and CDR2 is SQIVND (reference sequence). The V and J ends lost 4 bases and 7 bases respectively, with 10 bases between them. The full variable domain, rest sourced from reference TRBV19 and TRBJ2-2, is DGGITQSPKYLFRKEGQNVTLSCEQNLNHDAMYWYRQDPGQGLRLIYYSQIVNDFQKGDIAEGYSVSREKKESFPLTVTSAQKNPTAFYLCASSNRDGGELFFGEGSRLTVL.

The chain combines TRBV29-1 with TRBJ2-1; D is uncertain. V was cut by 3 bases and J by 10 bases, with 13 bases left in between. Germline V gene sequence: CDR1 SQVTM, CDR2 ANQGSEA. This CDR3 contains 12 residues. In DNA, the CDR3 is TGCAGCGTTGATGAATCGACTTGGGAGCAGTTCTTC. Amino acids: CSVDESTWEQFF.

The V gene is TRBV10-3, the J gene TRBJ2-6; 9 positions agree with TRBD1. CDR3 length: 19 amino acids. V lost 2 bases to trimming and J lost 2 bases; unmatched junction nucleotides: 10. Germline V lookup: CDR1 ENHRY, CDR2 SYGVKD. The CDR3 protein is CAISEGPGQGFAGANVLTF. CDR3 bases: TGTGCCATCAGTGAGGGGCCTGGACAGGGGTTTGCTGGGGCCAACGTCCTGACTTTC.

This rearrangement joins TRBV27 to TRBJ2-1, with 13 bases aligning to TRBD2. The ends lost 4 bases at V and 9 bases at J; junction bases unmatched: 6. Germline CDR1 is MNHEY and CDR2 is SMNVEV (reference sequence). The CDR3 has 15 residues. CDR3 coding DNA: TGTGCCAGCAGTTCTGTCACTAGCGGGAGGGGTGAGCAGTTCTTC. Translated, it gives CASSSVTSGRGEQFF.

The chain links TRBV7-9 to TRBJ1-1; 8 bases align to TRBD1. The CDR3 covers 15 residues. Germline V lookup: CDR1 SEHNR, CDR2 FQNEAQ (reference sequence). The V gene end was trimmed by 1 base and the J gene end by 7 bases; junction bases not matched to a gene: 8. The chain's CDR3 is CASSLGLNRGDEAFF. The CDR3 DNA reads TGTGCCAGCAGCTTAGGCTTGAACAGGGGGGATGAAGCTTTCTTT.

The chain carries TRBV19 and TRBJ1-1; D ambiguous. The CDR3 is 14 amino acids. Trimming stripped 0 bases from V and 4 bases from J, with 9 bases between. Germline V CDR1 and CDR2: LNHDA, SQIVND (reference sequence). The CDR3 DNA is TGTGCCAGTAGTATAGAGGGGAGTACCACTGAAGCTTTCTTT. Its translation: CASSIEGSTTEAFF.

V gene TRBV28 combines with J gene TRBJ2-1; TRBD1 might be the D (5 bases). V gave up 8 bases and J gave up 8 bases, with 16 bases separating them. This CDR3 spans 13 amino acids. CDR1 is MDHEN, CDR2 SYDVKM, per germline. For the CDR3, the DNA is TGTGCCAGCCCTCCCCCAGGGTCCGATGAGCAGTTCTTC. Translation: CASPPPGSDEQFF. Variable domain in full (rest from reference TRBV28 and TRBJ2-1): DVKVTQSSRYLVKRTGEKVFLECVQDMDHENMFWYRQDPGLGLRLIYFSYDVKMKEKGDIPEGYSVSREKKERFSLILESASTNQTSMYLCASPPPGSDEQFFGPGTRLTVL.

V and J are TRBV7-9 and TRBJ2-7; D not resolved. CDR1 and CDR2 (germline): SEHNR, FQNEAQ (reference sequence). Trimming cost V 5 bases and J 6 bases, with 11 bases left between them. The CDR3 is 12 amino acids. In DNA form, the CDR3 reads TGTGCCAGCAGCCCGATTCCGAGCGAGCAGTACTTC. Its protein is CASSPIPSEQYF.

This sequence joins TRBV6-5 and TRBJ2-1; D is perhaps TRBD2 (5 bases). In germline, CDR1 is MNHEY, CDR2 SVGAGI. The CDR3 spans 14 residues. V lost 10 bases and J lost 3, with 16 bases in between. CDR3 coding DNA: TGTGCCACCCAACGAGGGCGGAACTACAATGAGCAGTTCTTC. Amino acids: CATQRGRNYNEQFF.

V is TRBV29-1 and J is TRBJ2-1; no reliable D call. This CDR3 is built from 13 residues. Trimming shortened V by 2 bases and J by 6 bases, and 11 bases separated the two germline ends. The V gene's germline CDR1 is SQVTM and CDR2 ANQGSEA. Here the CDR3 reads CSVELERLNEQFF. The CDR3 DNA reads TGCAGCGTTGAATTGGAGCGACTCAATGAGCAGTTCTTC.

The chain uses TRBV4-1 and TRBJ2-3; 7 positions agree with TRBD1. The germline V gene has CDR1 MGHRA and CDR2 YSYEKL. The V and J ends lost 3 bases and 2 bases, in that order; junction bases with no gene match: 5. The CDR3 is made up of 15 amino acids. Here the CDR3 reads CASSHRDRYTDTQYF. Here the CDR3 DNA reads TGCGCCAGCAGCCATCGGGACAGATACACAGATACGCAGTATTTT.

There are a few counts of this clone. The gene calls are TRBV27 and TRBJ2-7; a weak D match, TRBD1 (5 bases). Trimming took 3 bases from V and 0 from J, leaving 12 bases between them. Per the germline V gene, CDR1 is MNHEY and CDR2 is SMNVEV (reference sequence). The CDR3 loop spans 15 amino acids. The CDR3 sequence is CASSFLADSSYEQYF. The CDR3 nucleotides are TGTGCCAGCAGTTTCCTGGCAGACAGCTCCTACGAGCAGTACTTC.

The CDR3 DNA reads as TGTGCCAGCAGTAGAACGGGCACTGAAGCTTTCTTT. This encodes CASSRTGTEAFF. The V and J genes are TRBV27 and TRBJ1-1; the D is unclear. The V end was cut by 5 bases, the J end by 4 bases, with 8 bases between. CDR1 MNHEY and CDR2 SMNVEV come from the germline V gene (reference sequence). There are 12 residues in the CDR3.

The chain carries TRBV28 and TRBJ1-5; 8 nucleotides match TRBD1. V was pared by 5 bases and J by 7 bases, with 10 bases of the junction left unmatched. This CDR3 region has 15 residues. Germline lookup yields CDR1 MDHEN and CDR2 SYDVKM. CDR3 DNA: TGTGCCAGCAGTCCCGGGACAGGCCTCTGGCAGCCCCAGCATTTT. It specifies CASSPGTGLWQPQHF.

This clone was found a few times. The genes are TRBV5-8 and TRBJ2-5; a weak D match, TRBD2 (5 bases). Germline CDR1 reads SGHTS; CDR2 reads YDEGEE. Trimming stripped 4 bases from V and 0 bases from J, with 19 bases between. The CDR3 sequence is 17 residues long. CDR3 loop: CASSPRRGLLYQETQYF. The CDR3 nucleotides read TGTGCCAGCAGCCCCCGGAGAGGGCTTCTGTACCAAGAGACCCAGTACTTC.

The chain uses TRBV5-1 and TRBJ2-6; D not certain. The CDR3 runs 14 residues. V lost 4 bases to trimming and J lost 2 bases, with 7 bases between them. CDR1 SGHRS and CDR2 YFSETQ come from the germline V gene. The chain's CDR3 is CASSPFPGANVLTF. In DNA form, the CDR3 reads TGCGCCAGCAGCCCATTCCCTGGGGCCAACGTCCTGACTTTC. The full variable domain, in which reference TRBV5-1 and TRBJ2-6 provide the parts outside the CDR3, is KAGVTQTPRYLIKTRGQQVTLSCSPISGHRSVSWYQQTPGQGLQFLFEYFSETQRNKGNFPGRFSGRQFSNSRSEMNVSTLELGDSALYLCASSPFPGANVLTFGAGSRLTVL.

The chain joins TRBV11-2 to TRBJ2-3, with D uncertain. Trimming stripped 5 bases from V and 4 bases from J, with 16 bases between. The CDR3 consists of 15 residues. Germline lookup yields CDR1 SGHAT and CDR2 FQNNGV. The CDR3: CASSQTLPAADTQYF. CDR3 nucleotides: TGTGCCAGCAGCCAAACATTGCCGGCGGCAGATACGCAGTATTTT.

The chain joins TRBV6-1 to TRBJ2-2, with TRBD1 matching 11 bases. Germline lookup yields CDR1 MNHNS and CDR2 SASEGT. With V trimmed by 1 base and J by 4 bases, 5 bases remained unmatched. The CDR3 extends over 17 amino acids. CDR3 residues: CASSEGTGGMGTGELFF. The CDR3 DNA sequence: TGTGCCAGCAGTGAAGGGACAGGGGGCATGGGCACCGGGGAGCTGTTTTTT.

V usage is TRBV5-1 and J usage is TRBJ1-1; D not certain. Per the germline V gene, CDR1 is SGHRS and CDR2 is YFSETQ. V was pared by 1 base and J by 7 bases, with 14 bases between. The CDR3 covers 14 residues. CDR3 sequence (DNA): TGCGCCAGCAGCTTGATGCGGAGAGAGGTTGAAGCTTTCTTT. It translates to CASSLMRREVEAFF.